The 5 T cell receptor beta chains below all came from one sample that was sequenced in a study of Ad26.COV2.S vaccination and SARS-CoV-2 variants. The treatment is: roughly 18 received Ad26.COV2.S at low or high dose, single or two shots; about 5 received placebo; per-sample allocation not given. Material that was analyzed had been drawn on day 63 after the first vaccine or placebo injection. Method: immunoSEQ multiplex PCR; TCRdb's copy keeps in-frame clones and lacks some. The sample shows about 320,000 clones, 70% to 90% of them seen only once. The material sequenced was peripheral blood, taken in a trial of Ad26.COV2.S vaccine versus placebo. The receptor source for this set is a person aged 18 to 65 who received the Ad26.COV2.S COVID-19 vaccine or a placebo.

This chain joins TRBV30 and TRBJ2-3; 11 positions agree with TRBD2. The germline CDR1 and CDR2 sequences are GTSNPN and SVGIG (reference sequence). This CDR3 contains 19 residues. J was trimmed by 0 bases and V by 2 bases; bases with no gene match: 13. CDR3 region: CAWSRGLAVGSISTDTQYF. In nucleotides, the CDR3 is TGTGCCTGGAGTCGGGGACTAGCGGTGGGATCTATTAGCACAGATACGCAGTATTTT.

Written as DNA, the CDR3 is TGTGCCAGTAGCCGCGGAGGTGGCTACACCTTC. Its translation is CASSRGGGYTF. The V and J genes are TRBV19 and TRBJ1-2; no reliable D call. V lost 6 bases to trimming and J lost 7 bases, with 9 bases between them. The V gene's germline CDR1 is LNHDA and CDR2 SQIVND (reference sequence). The CDR3 covers 11 residues.

The chain uses TRBV28 and TRBJ2-1; D might be TRBD2 (6 bases). V lost 5 bases and J 3 bases, leaving 14 bases between the germline ends. The CDR3 is 15 amino acids. CDR1 and CDR2 (germline): MDHEN, SYDVKM. The CDR3 loop reads CASSPRLGGYNEQFF. The CDR3 bases are TGTGCCAGCAGTCCCCGGTTGGGGGGCTACAATGAGCAGTTCTTC.

This clone showed up just a few times. The chain carries TRBV29-1 and TRBJ1-1; TRBD1 matches 9 bases. This CDR3 is built from 13 residues. Germline CDR1 reads SQVTM; CDR2 reads ANQGSEA. V lost 6 bases to trimming and J lost 1 base; unmatched junction nucleotides: 3. The CDR3 DNA reads as TGCAGCGTCCGGACAGGGGCGAACACTGAAGCTTTCTTT. It yields the protein CSVRTGANTEAFF.

V usage is TRBV2 and J usage is TRBJ2-1; 11 bases are shared with TRBD2. The CDR3 contains 15 residues. Trimming took 0 bases from V and 6 from J; bases not matched to a gene: 1. Germline assignment: CDR1 SNHLY and CDR2 FYNNEI. CDR3 amino acids: CASSEATSGGNEQFF. CDR3 in DNA: TGTGCCAGCAGTGAAGCTACTAGCGGGGGCAATGAGCAGTTCTTC. Full variable domain (remainder filled in from reference TRBV2 and TRBJ2-1): EPEVTQTPSHQVTQMGQEVILRCVPISNHLYFYWYRQILGQKVEFLVSFYNNEISEKSEIFDDQFSVERPDGSNFTLKIRSTKLEDSAMYFCASSEATSGGNEQFFGPGTRLTVL.